This T cell receptor beta chain was profiled in a study of blood T cell repertoires in COVID-19. As for the study in general: The United States, Italy and Spain supplied acute and convalescent COVID-19 samples. T cells, B-cell-depleted T cells, or PBMCs provided the cDNA or gDNA that served as material.

Original processing notes: Amplifying reference gene primers gave estimates of nucleated cell counts. Data came from immunoSEQ multiplex PCR; TCRdb stores just in-frame clones and leaves some out. D and trimming were read from the DNA, whereas the V and J calls and clone size are those reported in that table. The sample has about 300,000 clones; approximately 86% are singletons. CDR1 and CDR2 (germline): SGHAT, FQDESV (reference sequence). This CDR3 has 15 amino acids. The ends lost 0 bases at V and 4 bases at J; junction bases unmatched: 3. Input material: peripheral blood. The receptor's source is a man between 65 and 85 years old with acute or convalescent COVID-19. This chain links TRBV11-1 with TRBJ2-5; TRBD2 aligns across 9 bases. This CDR3 is CASSLATSGGETQYF. For the CDR3, the DNA is TGTGCCAGCAGCTTAGCGACTAGCGGTGGAGAGACCCAGTACTTC.